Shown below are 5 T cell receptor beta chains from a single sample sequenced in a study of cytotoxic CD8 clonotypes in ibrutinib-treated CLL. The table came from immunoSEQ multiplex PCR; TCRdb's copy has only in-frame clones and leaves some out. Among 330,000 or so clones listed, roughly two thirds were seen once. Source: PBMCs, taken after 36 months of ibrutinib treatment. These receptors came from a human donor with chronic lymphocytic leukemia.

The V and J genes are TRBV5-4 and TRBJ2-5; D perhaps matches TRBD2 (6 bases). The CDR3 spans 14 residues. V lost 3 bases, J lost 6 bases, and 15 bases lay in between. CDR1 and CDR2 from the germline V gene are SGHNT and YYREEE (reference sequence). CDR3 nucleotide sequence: TGTGCCAGCAGCTGGGGGGAACTCGGGCAGACCCAGTACTTC. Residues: CASSWGELGQTQYF.

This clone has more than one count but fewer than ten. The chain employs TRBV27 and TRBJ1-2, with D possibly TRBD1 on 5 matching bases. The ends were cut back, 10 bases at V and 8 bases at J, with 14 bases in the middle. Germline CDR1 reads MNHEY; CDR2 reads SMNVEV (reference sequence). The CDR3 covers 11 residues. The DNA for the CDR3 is TGTGCCATCTGGTGGGGGGGAGGCTACACCTTC. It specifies CAIWWGGGYTF.

The CDR3 nucleotides are TGTGCCAGCAGTGAACGAGGACTTAACTATGGCTACACCTTC. It codes for CASSERGLNYGYTF. The J gene is TRBJ1-2, the V gene TRBV25-1; D not resolved. V lost 2 bases and J lost 1, with 8 bases in between. The CDR3 totals 14 residues. Germline CDR1 is MGHDK and CDR2 is SYGVNS.

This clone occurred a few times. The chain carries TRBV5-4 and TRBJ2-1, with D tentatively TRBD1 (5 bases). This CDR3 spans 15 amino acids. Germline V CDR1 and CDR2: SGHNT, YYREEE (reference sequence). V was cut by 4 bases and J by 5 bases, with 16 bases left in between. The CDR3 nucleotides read TGTGCCAGCAGCCGTAGTCAGGGTTGGCACAATGAGCAGTTCTTC. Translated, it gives CASSRSQGWHNEQFF. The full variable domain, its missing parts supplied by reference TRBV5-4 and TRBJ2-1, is ETGVTQSPTHLIKTRGQQVTLRCSSQSGHNTVSWYQQALGQGPQFIFQYYREEENGRGNFPPRFSGLQFPNYSSELNVNALELDDSALYLCASSRSQGWHNEQFFGPGTRLTVL.

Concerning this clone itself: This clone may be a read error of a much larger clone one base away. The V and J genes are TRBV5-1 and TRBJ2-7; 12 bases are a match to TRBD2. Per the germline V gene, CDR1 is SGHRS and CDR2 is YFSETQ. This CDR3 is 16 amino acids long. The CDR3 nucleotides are TGCGTCAGCAGCTTGGAAAGCGGGACTAGCGGGTACGAGCAGTACTTC. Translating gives CVSSLESGTSGYEQYF.